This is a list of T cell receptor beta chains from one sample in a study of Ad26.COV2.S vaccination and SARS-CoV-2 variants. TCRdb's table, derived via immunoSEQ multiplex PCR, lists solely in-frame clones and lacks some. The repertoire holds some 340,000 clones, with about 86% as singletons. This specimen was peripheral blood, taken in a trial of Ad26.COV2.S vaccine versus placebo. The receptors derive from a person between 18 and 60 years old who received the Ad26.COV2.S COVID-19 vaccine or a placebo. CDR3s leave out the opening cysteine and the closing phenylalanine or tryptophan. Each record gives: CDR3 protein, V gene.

ASSSSGQQTYGYT	TRBV7-9
ASRARQGPQLY	TRBV28
ASSPQHSNTEAF	TRBV18
ATSDFVGNEQF	TRBV24-1
ASSYSGGGTFNEQY	TRBV6-5
ASSQDLEGQAF	TRBV4-3
ASSSGILGRGYT	TRBV5-1
AIRPGRGLNTGELF	TRBV10-3
ASSPSRGEDEQY	TRBV7-8
ASSHTRSSSTDTQY	TRBV7-2
ASSPRDSSGNTIY	TRBV5-4
ASSLEAGANVLT	TRBV7-6
AWSVAGFTDTQY	TRBV30
ASSQGTGSAYEQY	TRBV4-3
ASSFETAISYNEQF	TRBV11-2
AISGGRGEQY	TRBV10-3
ASSRRSSGNTIY	TRBV18
ASSVLGQRTDTQY	TRBV9
ASSTLINQPQH	TRBV19
ASSIGGGAGLGNQPQH	TRBV19
ASSLEAGEYNEQF	TRBV5-1
ASSPARFFTDTQY	TRBV14
ASRISPGTVASGYT	TRBV5-6
ASSPVDRGKTNEKLF	TRBV5-8
ASRMKDGITEAF	TRBV6-5
ASSKESNQPQH	TRBV5-1
ASSLRGQGVKTEAF	TRBV7-8
ASSLSTPGIDTQY	TRBV5-1
ASSRQGGGYYEQY	TRBV3-1/TRBV3-2
ASSLRAANEKLF	TRBV5-6
ASSEFGQGKNTEAF	TRBV25-1
ASSENGYTEAF	TRBV2
ASIGPRTDTQY	TRBV2
ASSESEANYGYT	TRBV2
ASSYSMAMRGAF	TRBV6-5
ASSDLWGVRAFSNEKLF	TRBV19
ASNVARENSPLH	TRBV9
ASSFMNQGRDTGELF	TRBV5-1
ARAGGAWGYT	TRBV23-1
ASSIRGRYYGYT	TRBV6-5
ASALGSAGIQEQY	TRBV5-1
ASSPFASGGGNEQF	TRBV18
ASSSLAGGPWEQY	TRBV28
ASSTDRVRGEQY	TRBV2
ASSVDAGKGYGYT	TRBV2
ASSLQDLQNTEAF	TRBV18
ASSFLGVQETQY	TRBV7-9
ASSINRDTNYGYT	TRBV19
ASSLGTGSQETQY	TRBV5-1
ASSEGVYGYT	TRBV2
ASSCKRFRDRAYEQY	TRBV6-7